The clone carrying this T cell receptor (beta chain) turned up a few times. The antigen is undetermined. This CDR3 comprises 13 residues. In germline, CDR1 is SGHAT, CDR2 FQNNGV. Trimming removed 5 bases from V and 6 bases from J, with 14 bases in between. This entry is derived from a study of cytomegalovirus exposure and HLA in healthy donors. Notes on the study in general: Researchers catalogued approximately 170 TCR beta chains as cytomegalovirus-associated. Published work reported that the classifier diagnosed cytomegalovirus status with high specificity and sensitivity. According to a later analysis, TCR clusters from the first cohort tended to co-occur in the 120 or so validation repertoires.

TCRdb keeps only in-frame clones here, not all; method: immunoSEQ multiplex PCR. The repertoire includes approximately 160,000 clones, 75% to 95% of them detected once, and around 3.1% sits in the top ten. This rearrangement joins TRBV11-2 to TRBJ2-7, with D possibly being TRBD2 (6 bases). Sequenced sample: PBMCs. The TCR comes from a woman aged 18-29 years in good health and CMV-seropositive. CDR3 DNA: TGTGCCAGCAGCGCCGGCGGGGCTATCGAGCAGTACTTC. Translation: CASSAGGAIEQYF.